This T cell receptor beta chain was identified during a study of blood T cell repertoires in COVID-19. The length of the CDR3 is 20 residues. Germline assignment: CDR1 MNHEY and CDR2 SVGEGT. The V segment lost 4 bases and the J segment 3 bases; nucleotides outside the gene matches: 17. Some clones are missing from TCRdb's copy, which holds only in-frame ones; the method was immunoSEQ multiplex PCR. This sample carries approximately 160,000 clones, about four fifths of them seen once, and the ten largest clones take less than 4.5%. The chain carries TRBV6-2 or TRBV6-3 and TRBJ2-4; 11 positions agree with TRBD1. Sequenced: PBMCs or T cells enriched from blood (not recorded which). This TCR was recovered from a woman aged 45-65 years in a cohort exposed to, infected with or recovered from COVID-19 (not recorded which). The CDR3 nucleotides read TGTGCCAGCAGTTCCATCGGGGGGACAGGGGGAATTGGAGGCAAAAACATTCAGTACTTC. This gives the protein CASSSIGGTGGIGGKNIQYF.